This TCR beta chain was recorded in a study of human T cells and chemical hapten exposure. Turning to the study itself: A roughly 2 cm by roughly 2 cm inner upper arm patch received 2% DPC for sensitization.

This clonotype was detected a few times. The sample's time point: patch test 1, 2 weeks after DPC sensitization. The treatment: therapeutic diphenylcyclopropenone sensitization with weekly scalp DPC. Germline V lookup: CDR1 SQVTM, CDR2 ANQGSEA. There are 12 residues in the CDR3. After removal of 4 bases from V and 12 bases from J, the junction contained 8 bases not matched to a gene. The library attached unique molecular identifiers to individual cDNA molecules. TCRdb called the RACE reads again in MiXCR, with one record for every CDR3 protein. The sample lists tens of thousands of distinct CDR3 sequences, around 10% seen once, with 1.4% in the top ten.

The receptor comes from a woman aged 45-60 years with alopecia areata. Some clones in this sample may be carry-over from other donors' samples. The sample consisted of whole blood, taken in connection with sensitization to the hapten diphenylcyclopropenone (DPC). J is TRBJ2-1 and V is TRBV29-1; the match to TRBD1 covers 8 bases. The CDR3 sequence: CSVGAGTGGQFF. In nucleotides, the CDR3 is TGCAGCGTTGGGGCGGGGACAGGCGGGCAGTTCTTC.